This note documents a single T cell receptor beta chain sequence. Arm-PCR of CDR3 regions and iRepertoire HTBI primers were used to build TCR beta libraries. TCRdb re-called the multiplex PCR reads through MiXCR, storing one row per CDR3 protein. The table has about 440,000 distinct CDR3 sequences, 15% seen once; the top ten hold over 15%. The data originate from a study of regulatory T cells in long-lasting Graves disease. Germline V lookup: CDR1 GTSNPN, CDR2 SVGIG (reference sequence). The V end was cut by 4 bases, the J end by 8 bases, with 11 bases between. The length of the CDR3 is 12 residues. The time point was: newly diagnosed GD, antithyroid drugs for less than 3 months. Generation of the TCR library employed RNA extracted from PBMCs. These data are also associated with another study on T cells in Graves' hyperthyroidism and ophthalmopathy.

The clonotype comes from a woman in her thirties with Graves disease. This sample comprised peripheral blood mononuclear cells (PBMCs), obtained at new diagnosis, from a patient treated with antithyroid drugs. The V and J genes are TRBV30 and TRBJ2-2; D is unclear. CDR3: CAWIPAAGELFF. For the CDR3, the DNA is TGTGCCTGGATTCCCGCCGCGGGGGAGCTGTTTTTT.